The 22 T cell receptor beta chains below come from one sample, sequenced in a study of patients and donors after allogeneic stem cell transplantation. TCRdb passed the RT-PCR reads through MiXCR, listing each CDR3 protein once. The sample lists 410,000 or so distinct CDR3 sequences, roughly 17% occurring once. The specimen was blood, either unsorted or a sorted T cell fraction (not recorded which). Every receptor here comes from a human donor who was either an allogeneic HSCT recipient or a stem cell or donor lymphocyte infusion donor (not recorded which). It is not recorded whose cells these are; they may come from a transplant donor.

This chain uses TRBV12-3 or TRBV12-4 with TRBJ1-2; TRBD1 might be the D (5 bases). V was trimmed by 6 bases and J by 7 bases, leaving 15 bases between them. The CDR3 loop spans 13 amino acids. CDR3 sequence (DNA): TGTGCCAGCAGAGGGGAAAACCTTATTGGCTACACCTTC. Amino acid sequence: CASRGENLIGYTF.

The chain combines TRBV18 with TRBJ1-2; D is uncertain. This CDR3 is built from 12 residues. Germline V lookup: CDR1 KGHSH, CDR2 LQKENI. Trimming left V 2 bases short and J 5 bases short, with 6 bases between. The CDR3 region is CASSPDEYGYTF. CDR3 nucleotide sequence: TGTGCCAGCTCACCAGACGAATATGGCTACACCTTC. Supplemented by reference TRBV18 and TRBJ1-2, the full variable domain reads NAGVMQNPRHLVRRRGQEARLRCSPMKGHSHVYWYRQLPEEGLKFMVYLQKENIIDESGMPKERFSAEFPKEGPSILRIQQVVRGDSAAYFCASSPDEYGYTFGSGTRLTVV.

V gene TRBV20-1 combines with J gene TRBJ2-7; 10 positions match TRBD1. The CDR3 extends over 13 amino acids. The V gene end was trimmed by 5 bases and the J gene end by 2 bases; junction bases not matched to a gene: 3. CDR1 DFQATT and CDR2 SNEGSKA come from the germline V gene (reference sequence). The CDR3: CSAPGTGAYEQYF. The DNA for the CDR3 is TGCAGTGCTCCCGGGACAGGGGCCTACGAGCAGTACTTC.

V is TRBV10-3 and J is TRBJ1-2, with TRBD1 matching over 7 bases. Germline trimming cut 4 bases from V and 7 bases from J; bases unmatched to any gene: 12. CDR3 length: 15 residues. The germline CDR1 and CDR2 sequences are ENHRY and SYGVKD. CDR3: CAISVVGQGDLGYTF. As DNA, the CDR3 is TGTGCCATCAGTGTGGTGGGGCAGGGGGATCTTGGCTACACCTTC.

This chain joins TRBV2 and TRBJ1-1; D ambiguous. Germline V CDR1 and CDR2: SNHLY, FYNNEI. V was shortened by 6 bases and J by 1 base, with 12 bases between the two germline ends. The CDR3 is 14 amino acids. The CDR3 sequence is CASSPNRKNTEAFF. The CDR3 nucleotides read TGTGCCAGCAGCCCAAATCGAAAGAACACTGAAGCTTTCTTT.

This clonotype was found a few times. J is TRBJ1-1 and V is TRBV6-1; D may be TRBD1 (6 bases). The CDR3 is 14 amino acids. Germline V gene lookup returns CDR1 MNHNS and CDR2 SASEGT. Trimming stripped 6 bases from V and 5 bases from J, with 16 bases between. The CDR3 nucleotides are TGTGCCAGCAGGGGTGGGGGCGGTGGAACTGAAGCTTTCTTT. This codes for CASRGGGGGTEAFF.

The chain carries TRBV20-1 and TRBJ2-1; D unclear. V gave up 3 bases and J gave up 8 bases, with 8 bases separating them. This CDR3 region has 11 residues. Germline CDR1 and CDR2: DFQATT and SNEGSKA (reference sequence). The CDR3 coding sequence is TGCAGTGCTAGGACCCTCCATGAGCAGTTCTTC. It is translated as CSARTLHEQFF.

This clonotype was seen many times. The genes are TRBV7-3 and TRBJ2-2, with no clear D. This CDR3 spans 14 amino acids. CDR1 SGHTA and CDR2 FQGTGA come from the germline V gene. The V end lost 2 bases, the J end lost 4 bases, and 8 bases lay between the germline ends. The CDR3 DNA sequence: TGTGCCAGCAGCTTACTACGTTCCACCGGGGAGCTGTTTTTT. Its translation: CASSLLRSTGELFF. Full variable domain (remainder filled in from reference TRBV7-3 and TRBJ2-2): GAGVSQTPSNKVTEKGKYVELRCDPISGHTALYWYRQSLGQGPEFLIYFQGTGAADDSGLPNDRFFAVRPEGSVSTLKIQRTERGDSAVYLCASSLLRSTGELFFGEGSRLTVL.

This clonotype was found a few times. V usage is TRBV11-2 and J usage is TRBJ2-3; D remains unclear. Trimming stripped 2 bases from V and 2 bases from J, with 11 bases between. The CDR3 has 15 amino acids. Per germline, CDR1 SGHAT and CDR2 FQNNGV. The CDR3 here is CASSLSRGYTDTQYF. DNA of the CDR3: TGTGCCAGCAGCTTATCTCGAGGATACACAGATACGCAGTATTTT.

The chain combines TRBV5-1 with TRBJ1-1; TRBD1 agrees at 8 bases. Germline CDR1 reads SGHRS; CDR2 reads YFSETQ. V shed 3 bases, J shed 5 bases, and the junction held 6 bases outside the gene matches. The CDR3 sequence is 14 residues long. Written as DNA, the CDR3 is TGCGCCAGCAGCTGGGGACAGGCGCAAACTGAAGCTTTCTTT. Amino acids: CASSWGQAQTEAFF.

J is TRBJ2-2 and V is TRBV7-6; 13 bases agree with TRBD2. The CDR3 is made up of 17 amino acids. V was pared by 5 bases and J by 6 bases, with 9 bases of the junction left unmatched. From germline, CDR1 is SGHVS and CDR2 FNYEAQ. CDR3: CASSPRGTSGGAGELFF. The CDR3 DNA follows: TGTGCCAGCAGCCCCCGGGGTACTAGCGGGGGGGCCGGGGAGCTGTTTTTT.

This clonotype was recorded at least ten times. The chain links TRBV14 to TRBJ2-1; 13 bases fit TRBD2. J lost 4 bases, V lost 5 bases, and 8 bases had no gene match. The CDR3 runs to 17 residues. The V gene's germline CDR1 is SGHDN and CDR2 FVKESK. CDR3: CASSSRTSGSLYNEQFF. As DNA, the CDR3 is TGTGCCAGCAGCTCACGGACTAGCGGGAGCCTATACAATGAGCAGTTCTTC.

The DNA for the CDR3 is TGTGCCAGCAGTTACAGGTCGGTTCGGCGGGGCTCCAGGGATACGCAGTATTTT. This gives the protein CASSYRSVRRGSRDTQYF. The chain uses TRBV6-5 and TRBJ2-3, with D possibly TRBD2 on 6 matching bases. The V end lost 2 bases, the J end lost 6 bases, and 24 bases lay between the germline ends. The CDR3 spans 18 residues. The germline CDR1 and CDR2 sequences are MNHEY and SVGAGI.

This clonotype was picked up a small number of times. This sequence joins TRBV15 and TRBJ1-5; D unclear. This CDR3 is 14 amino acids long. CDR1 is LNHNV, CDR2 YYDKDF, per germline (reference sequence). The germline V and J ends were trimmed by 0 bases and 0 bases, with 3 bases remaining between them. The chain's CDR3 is CATSRDLSNQPQHF. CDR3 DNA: TGTGCCACCAGCAGAGATCTTAGCAATCAGCCCCAGCATTTT.

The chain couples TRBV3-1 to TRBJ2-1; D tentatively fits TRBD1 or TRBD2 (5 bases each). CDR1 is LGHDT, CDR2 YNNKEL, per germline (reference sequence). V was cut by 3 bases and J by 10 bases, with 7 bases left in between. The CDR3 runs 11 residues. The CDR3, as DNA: TGTGCCAGCAGCCATGGGGGAGAGCAGTTCTTC. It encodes CASSHGGEQFF.

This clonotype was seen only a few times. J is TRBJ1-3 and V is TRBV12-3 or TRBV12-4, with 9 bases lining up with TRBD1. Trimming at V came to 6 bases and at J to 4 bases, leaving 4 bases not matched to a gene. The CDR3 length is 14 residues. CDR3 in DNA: TGTGCCAGCAGCCGACAGGGGGACGGAAACACCATATATTTT. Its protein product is CASSRQGDGNTIYF.

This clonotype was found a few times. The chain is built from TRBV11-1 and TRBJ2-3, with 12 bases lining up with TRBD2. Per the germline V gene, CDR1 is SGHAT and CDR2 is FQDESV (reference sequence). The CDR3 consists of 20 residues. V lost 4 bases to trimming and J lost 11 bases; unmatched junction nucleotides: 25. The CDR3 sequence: CASSSRLAGDFPLLGFRQYF. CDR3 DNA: TGTGCCAGCAGCTCGCGACTAGCGGGAGATTTCCCCTTGTTGGGTTTCAGGCAGTATTTT. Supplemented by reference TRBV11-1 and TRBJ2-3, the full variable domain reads EAEVAQSPRYKITEKSQAVAFWCDPISGHATLYWYRQILGQGPELLVQFQDESVVDDSQLPKDRFSAERLKGVDSTLKIQPAELGDSAMYLCASSSRLAGDFPLLGFRQYFGPGTRLTVL.

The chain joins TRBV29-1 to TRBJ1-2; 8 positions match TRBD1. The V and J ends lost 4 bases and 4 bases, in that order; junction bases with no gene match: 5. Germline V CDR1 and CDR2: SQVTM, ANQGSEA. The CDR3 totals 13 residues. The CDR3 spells CSVGGTGSYGYTF. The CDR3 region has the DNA TGCAGCGTTGGGGGGACAGGTAGCTATGGCTACACCTTC. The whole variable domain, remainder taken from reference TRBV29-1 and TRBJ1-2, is SAVISQKPSRDICQRGTSLTIQCQVDSQVTMMFWYRQQPGQSLTLIATANQGSEATYESGFVIDKFPISRPNLTFSTLTVSNMSPEDSSIYLCSVGGTGSYGYTFGSGTRLTVV.

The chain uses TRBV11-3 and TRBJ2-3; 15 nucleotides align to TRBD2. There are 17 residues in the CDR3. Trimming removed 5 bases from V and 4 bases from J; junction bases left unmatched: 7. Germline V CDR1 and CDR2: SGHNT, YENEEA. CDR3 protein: CASSQGLAGGPSDTQYF. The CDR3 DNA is TGTGCCAGCAGCCAAGGACTAGCGGGAGGGCCGTCAGATACGCAGTATTTT.

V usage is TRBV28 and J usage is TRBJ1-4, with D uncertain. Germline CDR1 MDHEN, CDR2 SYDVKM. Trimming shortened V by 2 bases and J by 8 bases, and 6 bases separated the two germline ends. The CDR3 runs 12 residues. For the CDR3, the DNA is TGTGCCAGCAGTTTAGCGGGGGAAAAACTGTTTTTT. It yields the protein CASSLAGEKLFF.

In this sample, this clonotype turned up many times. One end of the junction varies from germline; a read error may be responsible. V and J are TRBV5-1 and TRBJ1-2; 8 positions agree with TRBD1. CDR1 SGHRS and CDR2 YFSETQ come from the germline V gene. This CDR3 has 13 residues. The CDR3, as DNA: TGTGCCAGCAGCTCAGGACAGGGCTATGGCTACACCTTC. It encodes CASSSGQGYGYTF.

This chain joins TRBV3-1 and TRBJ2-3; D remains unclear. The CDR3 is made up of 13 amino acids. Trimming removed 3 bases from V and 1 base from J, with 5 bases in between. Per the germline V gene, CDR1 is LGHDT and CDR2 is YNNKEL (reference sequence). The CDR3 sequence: CASSHLGTDTQYF. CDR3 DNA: TGTGCCAGCAGCCATCTAGGCACAGATACGCAGTATTTT.